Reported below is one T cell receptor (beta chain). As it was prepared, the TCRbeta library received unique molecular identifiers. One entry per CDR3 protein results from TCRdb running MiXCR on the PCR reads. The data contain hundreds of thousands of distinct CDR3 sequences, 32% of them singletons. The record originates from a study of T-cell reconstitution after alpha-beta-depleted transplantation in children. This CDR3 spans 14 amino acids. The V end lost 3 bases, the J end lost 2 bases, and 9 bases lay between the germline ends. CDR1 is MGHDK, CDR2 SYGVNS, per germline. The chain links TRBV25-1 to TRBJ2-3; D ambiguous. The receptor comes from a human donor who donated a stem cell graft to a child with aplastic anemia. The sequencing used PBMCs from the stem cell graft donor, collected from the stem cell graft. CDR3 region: CASSDPRYTDTQYF. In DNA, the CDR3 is TGTGCCAGCAGTGACCCCAGATACACAGATACGCAGTATTTT.